This entry lists 21 T cell receptor beta chains sequenced from one sample in a study of T cells expressing NK-cell markers. Reanalyzing the 5' RACE reads, TCRdb keeps one entry per CDR3 protein, without DNA. In total, the table holds about 400,000 distinct CDR3 sequences. Sequenced input: blood T cells: a sorted CD56 or NKG2C T cell subset, CD4+ or CD8+ T cells, or bulk PBMC T cells (not recorded which). Source of these receptors: a woman between 45 and 60 years old in good health.

The gene calls are TRBV6-5 and TRBJ1-5; as DNA is missing, the TRBD1 call by TCRdb cannot be tested. Germline V CDR1 and CDR2: MNHEY, SVGAGI. The CDR3 length is 13 residues. CDR3 loop: CASSPLAEQPQHF.

This chain uses TRBV20-1 with TRBJ1-1; TCRdb outputs TRBD1, but without DNA this stays unchecked. The CDR3 spans 14 residues. The germline CDR1 and CDR2 sequences are DFQATT and SNEGSKA (reference sequence). This CDR3 is CSARDNALETEAFF.

The genes are TRBV5-1 and TRBJ1-3. CDR3 length equals 15 residues. Germline lookup yields CDR1 SGHRS and CDR2 YFSETQ. The CDR3 spells CASSLGSRSGNTIYF.

The chain carries TRBV5-1 and TRBJ1-2. The CDR3 loop spans 14 amino acids. Germline loops: CDR1 SGHRS, CDR2 YFSETQ. CDR3 protein: CASSSDARSYGYTF.

CDR3 protein: CSGGPVIHTQYF. V gene TRBV20-1 combines with J gene TRBJ2-3; TCRdb calls TRBD2, which cannot be checked without DNA. The CDR3 loop spans 12 amino acids. Germline-derived CDR1 and CDR2 are DFQATT and SNEGSKA (reference sequence).

The chain employs TRBV7-3 and TRBJ1-2. The CDR3 consists of 14 residues. The germline V gene encodes CDR1 SGHTA and CDR2 FQGTGA. CDR3 sequence reads: CASSSMGGDLGYTF.

V is TRBV4-1 and J is TRBJ2-1; without DNA, the TCRdb call of TRBD2 cannot be checked. CDR3 length: 14 residues. Germline V gene data show CDR1 as MGHRA and CDR2 as YSYEKL. The CDR3 spells CASSQEGVGNEQFF.

V gene TRBV7-3 combines with J gene TRBJ2-1; the D call from TCRdb, TRBD1, cannot be confirmed without DNA. Germline assignment: CDR1 SGHTA and CDR2 FQGTGA. This CDR3 comprises 13 residues. CDR3 region: CASSLIPGGEQFF.

J is TRBJ2-5 and V is TRBV20-1. The germline CDR1 and CDR2 sequences are DFQATT and SNEGSKA (reference sequence). The CDR3 extends over 14 amino acids. CDR3 amino acids: CSARDGWGGEAQYF.

The rearrangement uses TRBV12-3 or TRBV12-4 and TRBJ1-6; the D call of TRBD1 rests on TCRdb alone, since no DNA is present to check it. The CDR3 is 17 residues long. The CDR3 reads CASSFRQGMRLVSPLHF.

V is TRBV7-2 and J is TRBJ1-6. CDR1 and CDR2 (germline): SGHTA, FQGNSA. The CDR3 has 12 residues. CDR3 amino acids: CASSYWGSPLHF.

The chain joins TRBV20-1 to TRBJ1-1; TCRdb proposes TRBD1, but this gene call is untestable without DNA. CDR3 length equals 12 residues. The germline CDR1 and CDR2 sequences are DFQATT and SNEGSKA (reference sequence). The CDR3 sequence: CSASPLGTEAFF.

The genes are TRBV12-3 or TRBV12-4 and TRBJ2-4; TCRdb's D call, TRBD1, is unchecked because there is no DNA. The CDR3 runs 14 residues. The CDR3 is CASSRRDSKNIQYF.

The chain employs TRBV5-5 and TRBJ2-7; there is no DNA to check the TCRdb D call of TRBD1. Germline V gene data show CDR1 as SGHKS and CDR2 as YYEKEE (reference sequence). The CDR3 runs to 16 residues. The CDR3 is CASSLNPGGSSYEQYF.

The chain combines TRBV18 with TRBJ2-3; the D call of TRBD1 rests on TCRdb alone, since no DNA is present to check it. Germline V gene lookup returns CDR1 KGHSH and CDR2 LQKENI. The CDR3 loop spans 16 amino acids. The CDR3 sequence: CASSPVPGPSTDTQYF.

This rearrangement joins TRBV5-1 to TRBJ2-7; TCRdb returns TRBD1, unconfirmable since there is no DNA. Looked up from germline, CDR1 is SGHRS and CDR2 is YFSETQ. The CDR3 has 15 amino acids. CDR3 protein: CASSPRTGLTSEQYF.

The J gene is TRBJ2-1, the V gene TRBV29-1; the TCRdb D gene call, TRBD2, has no DNA to confirm it. Germline CDR1 and CDR2: SQVTM and ANQGSEA. This CDR3 comprises 12 residues. The CDR3 spells CSLVGEGNEQFF.

The CDR3 here is CATSRDRSYSGANVLTF. The chain carries TRBV15 and TRBJ2-6. Germline V gene sequence: CDR1 LNHNV, CDR2 YYDKDF (reference sequence). The CDR3 is 17 amino acids.

This sequence joins TRBV5-1 and TRBJ2-4; the D call from TCRdb, TRBD1, cannot be confirmed without DNA. This CDR3 is built from 13 residues. Germline assignment: CDR1 SGHRS and CDR2 YFSETQ. This chain's CDR3 is CASSTGDGNIQYF.

The chain recombines TRBV3-1 with TRBJ2-7; the TCRdb call, TRBD1, lacks DNA for checking. CDR1 is LGHDT and CDR2 is YNNKEL in the germline V gene (reference sequence). The CDR3 length is 17 residues. CDR3 in amino acids: CASSQIRGGPSSYEQYF.

This sequence joins TRBV10-3 and TRBJ2-7; TCRdb's assignment of TRBD2 cannot be checked, as there is no DNA. The CDR3 is 14 residues long. The germline CDR1 and CDR2 sequences are ENHRY and SYGVKD. This CDR3 is CAISEASGKDEQYF.